The clone carrying this T cell receptor beta chain was observed a single time. Germline CDR1 reads LNHDA; CDR2 reads SQIVND (reference sequence). The length of the CDR3 is 14 residues. V lost 4 bases to trimming and J lost 4 bases, with 14 bases between them. The data originate from a study of T cell changes during pregnancy in multiple sclerosis. Assay used: immunoSEQ multiplex PCR; TCRdb lists only in-frame clones, some missing. Of roughly 64,000 clones listed, just over 90% are singletons. The sequences come from peripheral blood, collected in the second trimester of pregnancy. The receptor was derived from a female donor with multiple sclerosis, enrolled in a pregnancy study. The V and J genes are TRBV19 and TRBJ2-7; maybe TRBD1 (5 bases). CDR3: CASSTRGNEYEQYF. Written as DNA, the CDR3 is TGTGCCAGTAGTACAAGGGGCAATGAGTACGAGCAGTACTTC.